Sequencing of this TCR beta chain was carried out in a study of vaccination and CD4 T cells after COVID-19. Germline CDR1 is SGHNT and CDR2 is YYREEE (reference sequence). The CDR3 sequence is 13 residues long. V was shortened by 7 bases and J by 7 bases, with 14 bases between the two germline ends. Sequenced with the Oncomine TCR Beta short-read assay was DNA taken from cultured CD4+ T cells. TCRdb processed the PCR reads anew with MiXCR; each CDR3 protein has one entry. The profile shows around 20,000 distinct CDR3 sequences, approximately 50% of them singletons. As to treatment: approximately nine-day PBMC culture with coronavirus spike peptide pools or control peptides (ViraFEST assay). On this clonotype: Its antigen is still unknown.

Sequencing used CD4+ T cells from blood, cultured in vitro, obtained before SARS-CoV-2 vaccination. The origin of this receptor is a human donor who had recovered from COVID-19. The gene calls are TRBV5-4 and TRBJ2-2; D possibly corresponds to TRBD2 (5 bases). The CDR3 DNA follows: TGTGCCAGCGCCCTAGGAGGAAACGGGGAGCTGTTTTTT. Translation: CASALGGNGELFF. Full variable domain (outside the CDR3, taken from reference TRBV5-4 and TRBJ2-2): ETGVTQSPTHLIKTRGQQVTLRCSSQSGHNTVSWYQQALGQGPQFIFQYYREEENGRGNFPPRFSGLQFPNYSSELNVNALELDDSALYLCASALGGNGELFFGEGSRLTVL.